This record looks at one TCR beta chain sequence and its context. Sequence at one end of the junction differs from germline and may be a read error. For the second PCR, which ran for about 6 to 11 cycles, a sample-barcoded 5' primer and a J-beta primer mix were used. Every cDNA was tagged by a template-switch adaptor with 12 random nucleotides. TCRdb reprocessed the 5' RACE reads with MiXCR, giving one entry per CDR3 protein. The data show some 890,000 distinct CDR3 sequences, with roughly 28% seen just once and 10% to 13% held by the top ten. This sample stems from a study of blood T cells in healthy people across ages. This CDR3 has 14 amino acids. Germline V gene lookup returns CDR1 DFQATT and CDR2 SNEGSKA (reference sequence). These same data were also listed under a study on T cells of mothers and their children. In that study: The donors comprised a handful of children and their three healthy Caucasian mothers. Every mother produced more than 9 million TCR beta CDR3 reads, whereas every child provided 3 million to 3.5 million.

The source is a woman aged 40 to 49 in good health. The source material was blood. This chain links TRBV20-1 with TRBJ1-4; TRBD1 is a possible D gene (5 bases). As DNA, the CDR3 is TGCAGTGCTCCAGGGCCCTCTTCAGCTGAAAAACGGTTTTTT. Residues: CSAPGPSSAEKRFF.